This paragraph reports one T cell receptor beta chain. This entry belongs to a study of blood T cell repertoires in COVID-19. Trimming pared 9 bases from V and 4 bases from J, leaving 13 bases between. The CDR3 contains 13 residues. Germline CDR1 MNHEY, CDR2 SVGAGI. The table came from immunoSEQ multiplex PCR; TCRdb's copy has only in-frame clones and leaves some out. Of 450,000 or so clones listed, 70% to 90% are singletons. The source of this sequence is a man younger than 35 with COVID-19, enrolled during active disease. Sequencing was done on a sample of peripheral blood. The V gene is TRBV6-5, the J gene TRBJ1-5; D unclear. CDR3 DNA sequence: TGTGCCAGTAGCGCCAGGTTTAATCAGCCCCAGCATTTT. Amino acid sequence: CASSARFNQPQHF.